This T cell receptor (beta chain) was obtained from a study of regulatory T cells in long-lasting Graves disease. Study-level points and caveats: Study was limited to peripheral blood, excluding thyroid tissue.

This clonotype was recorded at least ten times. Antigen unknown. Stated time point: newly diagnosed GD, antithyroid drugs for less than 3 months. Preparation of the TCR library used RNA extracted from PBMCs. The patients included were those that came from an endocrinology department in Xi'an, China. Germline values: CDR1 SGDLS, CDR2 YYNGEE. Trimming left V 0 bases short and J 6 bases short, with 6 bases between. This CDR3 region has 12 residues. Arm-PCR with iRepertoire HTBI primers amplified the CDR3 regions for these TCR beta libraries. TCRdb passed the multiplex PCR reads through MiXCR, listing each CDR3 protein once. The data show hundreds of thousands of distinct CDR3 sequences, about 16% seen once. The sample was also reused in another study, on T cells in Graves' hyperthyroidism and ophthalmopathy. As reported in that work: The study used the HTBI primer set for a first-round RT-PCR of the TCR CDR3.

The receptor comes from a woman in her 30s with Graves disease. The J gene is TRBJ1-2, the V gene TRBV9, with a possible D match to TRBD1 (6 bases). The sample consisted of peripheral blood mononuclear cells (PBMCs), taken at new diagnosis, from a patient treated with antithyroid drugs. CDR3 DNA: TGTGCCAGCAGCGTAGAGGGGGATGGCTACACCTTC. The encoded protein is CASSVEGDGYTF.